This T cell receptor (beta chain) was captured by sequencing in a study of OX40 agonist ivuxolimab in advanced cancers. Overall study context: In three patients, partial responses were observed, one with hepatocellular carcinoma and two with cutaneous melanoma. Overall study results and limits: The antigen specificity of the peripheral T cells (those that were expanded) was not determined.

Only in-frame clones appear in the TCRdb table, and some are missing; sequencing was by immunoSEQ multiplex PCR. Of more than 35,000 clones listed, approximately 90% are singletons. As concerns this clone: Its antigen is unidentified.

CDR1 and CDR2 (germline): LNHDA, SQIVND (reference sequence). Trimming cost V 7 bases and J 4 bases, with 10 bases left between them. This CDR3 has 12 amino acids. The rearrangement joins TRBV19 to TRBJ1-2, with a tentative D call TRBD1 (6 bases). Source: CD4+ or CD8+ T cells sorted from blood, taken in a trial of the OX40 agonist ivuxolimab. The sequence derives from an adult with an advanced solid tumor such as melanoma, head and neck, liver or kidney cancer. CDR3: CASTPDSYGYTF. CDR3 DNA: TGTGCCAGTACCCCGGACAGCTATGGCTACACCTTC.